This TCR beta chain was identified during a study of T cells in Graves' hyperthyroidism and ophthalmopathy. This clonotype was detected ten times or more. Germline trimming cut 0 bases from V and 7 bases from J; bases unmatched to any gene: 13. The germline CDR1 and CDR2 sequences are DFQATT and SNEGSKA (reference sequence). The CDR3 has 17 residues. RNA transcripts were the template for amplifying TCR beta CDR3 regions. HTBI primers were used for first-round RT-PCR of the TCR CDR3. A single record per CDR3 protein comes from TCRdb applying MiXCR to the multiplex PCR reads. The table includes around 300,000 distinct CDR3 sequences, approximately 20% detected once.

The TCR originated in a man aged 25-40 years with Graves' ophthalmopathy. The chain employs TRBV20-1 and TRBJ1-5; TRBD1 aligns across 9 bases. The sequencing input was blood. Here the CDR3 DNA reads TGCAGTGCTAGAGATCTCTTGGGACAGGGCGGCGGACAGCCCCAGCATTTT. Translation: CSARDLLGQGGGQPQHF.